The TCR beta chain under discussion was sequenced for a study of blood T cells in healthy people across ages. The second PCR ran about 6 to 11 cycles with a sample-barcoded 5' primer and J-beta primers. TCRdb analysed the 5' RACE reads with MiXCR anew, one entry per CDR3 protein. In the table there are 600,000 to 1,000,000 distinct CDR3 sequences, more than 45% of which are singletons. V lost 5 bases to trimming and J lost 7 bases, with 18 bases between them. Germline V gene lookup returns CDR1 SGHTA and CDR2 FQGNSA. The CDR3 totals 14 residues. Researchers collected around 11 milliliters of peripheral blood from every single donor.

V usage is TRBV7-2 and J usage is TRBJ2-7, with D possibly called TRBD1 or TRBD2 (5 bases each). The origin of this receptor is a man aged 25-40 years in good health. Material for sequencing was blood. Here the CDR3 DNA reads TGTGCCAGCAGCCGCAACGGGGCCGACAATGAGCAGTACTTC. This gives the protein CASSRNGADNEQYF. Based on the CDR3 plus reference TRBV7-2 and TRBJ2-7, the full variable domain is GAGVSQSPSNKVTEKGKDVELRCDPISGHTALYWYRQSLGQGLEFLIYFQGNSAPDKSGLPSDRFSAERTGGSVSTLTIQRTQQEDSAVYLCASSRNGADNEQYFGPGTRLTVT.